This is a list of T cell receptor beta chains from one sample in a study of patients and donors after allogeneic stem cell transplantation. TCRdb used MiXCR to reprocess the RT-PCR reads, holding one entry per CDR3 protein. The sample has about 150,000 distinct CDR3 sequences; 20% to 25% are singletons. Sequencing used blood, either unsorted or a sorted T cell fraction (not recorded which). The source is a human donor who was either an allogeneic HSCT recipient or a stem cell or donor lymphocyte infusion donor (not recorded which). It is not recorded whose cells these are; they may come from a transplant donor. CDR3s include the opening cysteine and the closing phenylalanine or tryptophan. Fields, in order: clone size, V gene, D gene, CDR3 length, J gene, CDR3 DNA, CDR3 protein. D genes are given only for firm matches. Size tells how often a clone was seen (once, few, many) or the class of an expanded clone, and some rows leave it out.

>few|TRBV3-1|NA|13|TRBJ1-2
TGTGCCAGCAGCCAAGTGGGGGGGTATGGCTACACCTTC
CASSQVGGYGYTF
>NA|TRBV12-3/TRBV12-4|NA|14|TRBJ2-7
TGTGCCAGCAGTTTAATGGGTCACCGTACGGTGCAGTACTTC
CASSLMGHRTVQYF
>NA|TRBV18|TRBD1|14|TRBJ2-7
TGTGCCAGCTCACCACCGGGACAGGGGTACGAGCAGTACTTC
CASSPPGQGYEQYF
>many|TRBV5-6|NA|16|TRBJ2-5
TGTGCCAGCACCTACCTTTCCGCGGGCGTTCAAGAGACCCAGTACTTC
CASTYLSAGVQETQYF
>NA|TRBV11-1|TRBD2|16|TRBJ2-1
TGTGCCAGCAGATCACCGGGGGGACGGTTTTACAATGAGCAGTTCTTC
CASRSPGGRFYNEQFF
>few|TRBV12-3/TRBV12-4|NA|13|TRBJ2-5
TGTGCCAGCAGTGGGACCCTCTGGGGGACCCAGTACTTC
CASSGTLWGTQYF
>few|TRBV24-1|NA|15|TRBJ2-2
TGTGCCACCAGTGACAACAGGGGGGGCACCGGGGAGCTGTTTTTT
CATSDNRGGTGELFF
>few|TRBV19|NA|20|TRBJ1-5
TGTGCCAGTAGCGCCGGTCGGCTCCGGTCGGCCAGGCAGAGCAATCAGCCCCAGCATTTT
CASSAGRLRSARQSNQPQHF
>NA|TRBV6-5|TRBD2|14|TRBJ2-1
TGTGCCAGCAGTACTAGCGGGGGATGTGATGAGCAGTTCTTC
CASSTSGGCDEQFF
>few|TRBV12-3/TRBV12-4|NA|12|TRBJ2-1
TGTGCCAGCAGTTTAGCGCTCGTGGGTTGGTTCTTC
CASSLALVGWFF
>few|TRBV30|NA|13|TRBJ1-1
TGTGCCTGGAGTGTAATGGGGGGCACTGAAGCTTTCTTT
CAWSVMGGTEAFF
>few|TRBV5-1|TRBD2|14|TRBJ2-1
TGCGCCAGCAGCCCAGAGACTAGCGTAAATGAGCAGTTCTTC
CASSPETSVNEQFF
>few|TRBV2|TRBD1|16|TRBJ1-6
TGTGCCAGCAGTGACTCCCAGGGGGCACTGAATTCACCCCTCCACTTT
CASSDSQGALNSPLHF
>few|TRBV5-1|NA|13|TRBJ1-6
TGCGCCAGCAGCTTGGAAGGGGCTTCACCCCTCCACTTT
CASSLEGASPLHF
>NA|TRBV20-1|NA|15|TRBJ1-4
TGCAGTGCTAGCGGGTCTTACTCAACTAATGAAAAACTGTTTTTT
CSASGSYSTNEKLFF
>NA|TRBV29-1|TRBD1|13|TRBJ1-1
TGCAGCGTTGATCAGGGGGCGAGCACTGAAGCTTTCTTT
CSVDQGASTEAFF
>NA|TRBV6-5|NA|15|TRBJ2-2
TGTGCCAGCAGTTACTCCGGACAGAACACCGGGGAGCTGTTTTTT
CASSYSGQNTGELFF
>NA|TRBV15|NA|14|TRBJ2-7
TGTGCCACCAGCAGACAGGGCCAGTCCTACGAGCAGTACTTC
CATSRQGQSYEQYF
>NA|TRBV4-3|NA|18|TRBJ2-7
TGCGCCAGCAGCCAAGATAGGAGACTGGGGGAGGCCCCCTACGAGCAGTACTTC
CASSQDRRLGEAPYEQYF
>NA|TRBV18|NA|15|TRBJ2-7
TGTGCCAGCTCACCCCCTCAGGGTGGTGCCTACGAGCAGTACTTC
CASSPPQGGAYEQYF
>NA|TRBV10-3|NA|13|TRBJ1-1
TGTGCCATCAGTGCGATCCTGAACACTGAAGCTTTCTTT
CAISAILNTEAFF
>many|TRBV12-3/TRBV12-4|NA|14|TRBJ1-1
TGTGCCAGCAGTTTTGGCAGGGGATGGACTGAAGCTTTCTTT
CASSFGRGWTEAFF
>once|TRBV10-3|NA|12|TRBJ2-3
TGTGCCGTGGTCGGGGCGGGAGATACGCAGTATTTT
CAVVGAGDTQYF
>few|TRBV5-8|TRBD1|18|TRBJ2-5
TGTGCCAGCAGCCTCCGGGACAGGGGGGCATCGTACCAAGAGACCCAGTACTTC
CASSLRDRGASYQETQYF
>NA|TRBV5-1|NA|14|TRBJ1-2
TGCGCCAGCAGCTTGGGGCAGACTCTCCATGGCTACACCTTC
CASSLGQTLHGYTF
>NA|TRBV5-1|TRBD1|15|TRBJ2-7
TGCGCCAGCAGCTTGCAACAGGGGATTTCTTACGAGCAGTACTTC
CASSLQQGISYEQYF
>NA|TRBV20-1|TRBD1|12|TRBJ1-2
TGCAGTGCTAGGGGACAGGGCTGTGGCTACACCTTC
CSARGQGCGYTF
>NA|TRBV5-1|TRBD2|15|TRBJ2-5
TGCGCCAGCAGCTTGATCGGCGGGAGTGGTGAGACCCAGTACTTC
CASSLIGGSGETQYF